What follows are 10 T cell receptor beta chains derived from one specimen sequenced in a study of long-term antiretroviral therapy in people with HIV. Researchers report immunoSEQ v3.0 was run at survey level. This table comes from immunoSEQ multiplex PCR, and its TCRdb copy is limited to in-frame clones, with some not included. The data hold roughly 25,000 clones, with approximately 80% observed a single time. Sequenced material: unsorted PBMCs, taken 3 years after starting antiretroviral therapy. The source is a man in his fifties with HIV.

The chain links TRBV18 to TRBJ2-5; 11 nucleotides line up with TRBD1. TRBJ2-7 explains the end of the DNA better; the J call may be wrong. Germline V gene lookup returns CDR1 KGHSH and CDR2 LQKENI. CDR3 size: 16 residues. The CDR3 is CASSPPKGTGGNEQYF. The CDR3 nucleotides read TGTGCCAGCTCACCCCCCAAAGGGACAGGGGGTAACGAGCAGTACTTC.

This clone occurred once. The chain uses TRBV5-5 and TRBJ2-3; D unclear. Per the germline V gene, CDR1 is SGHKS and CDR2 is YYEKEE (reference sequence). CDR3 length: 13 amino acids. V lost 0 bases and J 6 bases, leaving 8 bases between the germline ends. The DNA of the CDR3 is TGTGCCAGCAGCTTGGAGATCGGGGATACGCAGTATTTT. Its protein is CASSLEIGDTQYF.

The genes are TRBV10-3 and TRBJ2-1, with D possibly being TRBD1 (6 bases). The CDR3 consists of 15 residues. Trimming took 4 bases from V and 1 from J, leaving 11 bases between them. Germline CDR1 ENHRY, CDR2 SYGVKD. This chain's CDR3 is CAISGGTPSYNEQFF. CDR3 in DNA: TGTGCCATCAGTGGGGGGACACCGTCCTACAATGAGCAGTTCTTC.

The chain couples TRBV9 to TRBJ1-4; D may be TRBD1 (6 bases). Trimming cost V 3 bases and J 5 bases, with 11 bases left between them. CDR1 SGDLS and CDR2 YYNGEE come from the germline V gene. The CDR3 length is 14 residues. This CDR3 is CASSETGSNEKLFF. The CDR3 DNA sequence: TGTGCCAGCAGCGAGACAGGCTCGAATGAAAAACTGTTTTTT.

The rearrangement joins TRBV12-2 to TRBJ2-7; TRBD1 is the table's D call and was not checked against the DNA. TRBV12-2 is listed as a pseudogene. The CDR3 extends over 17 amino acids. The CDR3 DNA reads TGTGCAAGTCGCTTAGATGTGTCCGGGGACAGCTCCTACGAGCAGTACTTC. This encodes CASRLDVSGDSSYEQYF.

The CDR3 reads CASSFTQGTEQFF. The DNA for the CDR3 is TGTGCCAGCAGCTTCACGCAGGGGACTGAGCAGTTCTTC. The V and J genes are TRBV7-2 and TRBJ2-1; perhaps TRBD1 as D (6 bases). This CDR3 region has 13 residues. CDR1 is SGHTA and CDR2 is FQGNSA in the germline V gene. V gave up 3 bases and J gave up 9 bases, with 12 bases separating them.

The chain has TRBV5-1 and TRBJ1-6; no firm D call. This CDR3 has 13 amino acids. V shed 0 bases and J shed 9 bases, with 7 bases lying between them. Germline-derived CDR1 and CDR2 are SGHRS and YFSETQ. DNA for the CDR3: TGCGCCAGCAGCTTGGAAGTTGGTTCACCCCTCCACTTT. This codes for CASSLEVGSPLHF.

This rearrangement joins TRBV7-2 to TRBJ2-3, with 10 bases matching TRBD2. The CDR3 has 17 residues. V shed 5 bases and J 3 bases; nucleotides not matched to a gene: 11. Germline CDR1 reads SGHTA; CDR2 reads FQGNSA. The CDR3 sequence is CASSPSGRALGTDTQYF. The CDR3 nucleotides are TGTGCCAGCAGCCCCAGCGGGAGGGCCCTGGGTACAGATACGCAGTATTTT.

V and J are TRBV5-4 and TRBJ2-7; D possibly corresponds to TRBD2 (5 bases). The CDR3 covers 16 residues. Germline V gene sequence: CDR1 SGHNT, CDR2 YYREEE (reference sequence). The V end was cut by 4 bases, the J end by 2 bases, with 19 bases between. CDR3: CASSPSLSAKTYEQYF. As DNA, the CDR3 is TGTGCCAGCAGCCCATCTCTTAGCGCAAAAACCTACGAGCAGTACTTC.

The CDR3 coding sequence is TGTGCCAGTAGTATAGTGAGCGGGGGGACCTACGAGCAGTACTTC. This gives the protein CASSIVSGGTYEQYF. This chain links TRBV19 with TRBJ2-7; 9 bases line up with TRBD2. The germline V gene encodes CDR1 LNHDA and CDR2 SQIVND (reference sequence). The CDR3 runs to 15 residues. After removal of 1 base from V and 2 bases from J, the junction contained 3 bases not matched to a gene.